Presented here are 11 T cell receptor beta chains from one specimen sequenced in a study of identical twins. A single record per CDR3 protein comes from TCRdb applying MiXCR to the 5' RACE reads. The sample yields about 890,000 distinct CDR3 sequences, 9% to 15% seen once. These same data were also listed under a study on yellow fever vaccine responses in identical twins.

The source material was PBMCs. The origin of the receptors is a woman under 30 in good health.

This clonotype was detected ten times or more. CDR3 loop: CASSLGLTSYNEQFF. The DNA for the CDR3 is TGTGCCAGCAGTTTGGGACTGACCTCCTACAATGAGCAGTTCTTC. The chain combines TRBV12-3 or TRBV12-4 with TRBJ2-1; the D gene is possibly TRBD2 (6 bases). With 3 bases removed from V and 0 bases from J, the gap between germline ends came to 9 bases. The CDR3 runs 15 residues.

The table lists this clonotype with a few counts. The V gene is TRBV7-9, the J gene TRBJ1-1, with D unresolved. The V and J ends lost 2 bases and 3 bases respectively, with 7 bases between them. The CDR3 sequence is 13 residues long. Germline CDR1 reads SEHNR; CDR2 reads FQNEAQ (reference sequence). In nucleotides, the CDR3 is TGTGCCAGCAGCTTAATATGGGACACTGAAGCTTTCTTT. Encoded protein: CASSLIWDTEAFF.

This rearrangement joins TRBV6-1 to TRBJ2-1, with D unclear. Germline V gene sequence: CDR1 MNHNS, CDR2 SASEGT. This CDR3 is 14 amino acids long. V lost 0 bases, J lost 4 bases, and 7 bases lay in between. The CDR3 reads CASSEALGYNEQFF. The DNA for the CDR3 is TGTGCCAGCAGTGAAGCCCTAGGATACAATGAGCAGTTCTTC.

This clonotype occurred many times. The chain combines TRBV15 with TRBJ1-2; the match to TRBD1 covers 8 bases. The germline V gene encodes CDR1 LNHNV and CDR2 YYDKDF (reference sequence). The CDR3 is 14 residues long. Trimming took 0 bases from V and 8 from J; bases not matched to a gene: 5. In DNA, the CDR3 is TGTGCCACCAGCAGAGACCTGACAGGGGAGGGCTACACCTTC. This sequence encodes CATSRDLTGEGYTF.

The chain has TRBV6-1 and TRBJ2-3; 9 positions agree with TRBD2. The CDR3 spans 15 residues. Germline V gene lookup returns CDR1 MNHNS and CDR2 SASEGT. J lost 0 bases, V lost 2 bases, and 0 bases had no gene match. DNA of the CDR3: TGTGCCAGCAGTGAAAGCGGGAGGAGCACAGATACGCAGTATTTT. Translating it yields CASSESGRSTDTQYF.

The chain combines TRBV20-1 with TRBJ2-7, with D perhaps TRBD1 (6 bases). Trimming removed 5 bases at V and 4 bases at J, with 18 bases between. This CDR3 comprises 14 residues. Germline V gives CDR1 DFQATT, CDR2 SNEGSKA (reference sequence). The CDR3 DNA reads TGCAGTGCTCAAGAAGTAGGACAGACTTACGAGCAGTACGTC. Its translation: CSAQEVGQTYEQYV.

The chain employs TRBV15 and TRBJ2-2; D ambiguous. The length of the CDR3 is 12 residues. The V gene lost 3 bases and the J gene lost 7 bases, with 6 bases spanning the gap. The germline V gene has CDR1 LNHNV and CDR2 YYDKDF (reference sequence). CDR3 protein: CATSSTGGELFF. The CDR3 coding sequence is TGTGCCACCAGCAGTACCGGCGGGGAGCTGTTTTTT.

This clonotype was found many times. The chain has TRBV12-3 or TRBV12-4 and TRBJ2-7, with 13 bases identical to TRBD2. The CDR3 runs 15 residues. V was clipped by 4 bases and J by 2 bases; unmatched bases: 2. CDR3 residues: CASSSGLAGAYEQYF. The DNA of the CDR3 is TGTGCCAGCAGTTCAGGACTAGCGGGAGCCTACGAGCAGTACTTC.

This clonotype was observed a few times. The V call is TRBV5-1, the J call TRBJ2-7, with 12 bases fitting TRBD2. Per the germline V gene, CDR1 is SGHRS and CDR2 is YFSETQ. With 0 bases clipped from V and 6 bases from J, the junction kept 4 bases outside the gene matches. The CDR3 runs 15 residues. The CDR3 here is CASSLGGLAGTEQYF. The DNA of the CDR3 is TGCGCCAGCAGCTTGGGAGGACTAGCGGGGACCGAGCAGTACTTC.

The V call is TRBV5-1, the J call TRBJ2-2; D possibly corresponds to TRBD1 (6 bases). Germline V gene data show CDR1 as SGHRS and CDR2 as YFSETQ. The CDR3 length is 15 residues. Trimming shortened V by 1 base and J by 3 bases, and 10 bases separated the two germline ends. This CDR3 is CASSLSGQDTGELFF. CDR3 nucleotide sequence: TGCGCCAGCAGCTTGTCGGGACAAGACACCGGGGAGCTGTTTTTT. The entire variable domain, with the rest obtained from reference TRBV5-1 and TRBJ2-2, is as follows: KAGVTQTPRYLIKTRGQQVTLSCSPISGHRSVSWYQQTPGQGLQFLFEYFSETQRNKGNFPGRFSGRQFSNSRSEMNVSTLELGDSALYLCASSLSGQDTGELFFGEGSRLTVL.

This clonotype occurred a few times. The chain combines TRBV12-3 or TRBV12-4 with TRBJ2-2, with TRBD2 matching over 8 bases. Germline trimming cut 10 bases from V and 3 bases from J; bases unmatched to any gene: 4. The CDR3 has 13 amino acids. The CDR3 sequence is CATRGGDTGELFF. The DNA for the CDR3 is TGTGCCACTCGGGGGGGGGACACCGGGGAGCTGTTTTTT.